What follows are 17 T cell receptor beta chains derived from one specimen sequenced in a study of STAT3 mutations in large granular lymphocyte leukemia. General observations from the study: At least one immunodominant TCR beta clonotype appeared in every T-cell large granular lymphocyte leukemia patient.

The antigens these receptors bind are not known. The protocol was immunoSEQ multiplex PCR, while the TCRdb copy is restricted to in-frame clones and leaves out a portion. This table has around 7,800 clones, 91% appearing once. The sample was peripheral blood mononuclear cells. The receptor source for this set is a middle-aged man with T-cell large granular lymphocyte leukemia. Some clones in this sample may be carry-over from other donors' samples.

This clone occurred once. The chain uses TRBV6-5 and TRBJ2-1; tentatively, D is TRBD2 (6 bases). V was cut by 5 bases and J by 7 bases, with 15 bases left in between. The CDR3 consists of 14 residues. Germline loops: CDR1 MNHEY, CDR2 SVGAGI. CDR3 DNA: TGTGCCAGCAGTCCTAGCGCCCTGGGGAATGAGCAGTTCTTC. It codes for CASSPSALGNEQFF.

This rearrangement joins TRBV6-1 to TRBJ2-1; 12 bases align to TRBD2. From germline, CDR1 is MNHNS and CDR2 SASEGT. The V and J ends lost 7 bases and 3 bases, in that order; junction bases with no gene match: 4. CDR3 length equals 15 residues. CDR3 nucleotides: TGTGCCAGCACGGGACTAGCGGGCTTCTACAATGAGCAGTTCTTC. Translating it yields CASTGLAGFYNEQFF.

The chain joins TRBV13 to TRBJ1-1; D is unresolved. The CDR3 has 13 residues. Germline V lookup: CDR1 PRHDT, CDR2 FYEKMQ (reference sequence). V dropped 5 bases and J dropped 4 bases, with 11 bases sitting between them. The CDR3 region is CASSLQVATEAFF. The CDR3 region has the DNA TGTGCCAGCAGCCTCCAGGTTGCCACTGAAGCTTTCTTT. The full variable domain, completed using reference TRBV13 and TRBJ1-1, is AAGVIQSPRHLIKEKRETATLKCYPIPRHDTVYWYQQGPGQDPQFLISFYEKMQSDKGSIPDRFSAQQFSDYHSELNMSSLELGDSALYFCASSLQVATEAFFGQGTRLTVV.

The chain links TRBV29-1 to TRBJ2-2; D might be TRBD1 or TRBD2, each matching 5 bases. The ends were cut back, 8 bases at V and 6 bases at J, with 10 bases in the middle. Germline loops: CDR1 SQVTM, CDR2 ANQGSEA. The CDR3 spans 11 residues. The CDR3 DNA reads TGCAGCATTATGGGACCCGGGGAGCTGTTTTTT. Amino acids: CSIMGPGELFF.

The chain combines TRBV28 with TRBJ1-5, with TRBD1 as a possible D gene (6 bases). Trimming stripped 1 base from V and 7 bases from J, with 17 bases between. The CDR3 has 16 residues. Looked up from germline, CDR1 is MDHEN and CDR2 is SYDVKM. The CDR3 loop reads CASSLSVRRGHQPQHF. The CDR3 nucleotides are TGTGCCAGCAGTTTATCAGTCCGCAGGGGCCACCAGCCCCAGCATTTT.

J is TRBJ1-3 and V is TRBV7-9, with D possibly being TRBD1 (6 bases). The germline gives CDR1 SEHNR, CDR2 FQNEAQ (reference sequence). Trimming left V 1 base short and J 1 base short, with 8 bases between. The length of the CDR3 is 15 residues. CDR3 in amino acids: CASSLVGASGNTIYF. The CDR3 coding sequence is TGTGCCAGCAGCTTAGTGGGGGCGTCTGGAAACACCATATATTTT.

The rearrangement uses TRBV9 and TRBJ2-7; the match to TRBD2 covers 8 bases. CDR3 length: 14 amino acids. The germline CDR1 and CDR2 sequences are SGDLS and YYNGEE. V lost 0 bases, J lost 5 bases, and 4 bases stayed unmatched. The CDR3 loop reads CASSVDGRVHEQYF. CDR3 DNA sequence: TGTGCCAGCAGCGTAGACGGGAGGGTGCACGAGCAGTACTTC.

V and J are TRBV6-5 and TRBJ1-4; D gene uncertain. This CDR3 is built from 15 residues. The ends were cut back, 2 bases at V and 0 bases at J, with 7 bases in the middle. The germline CDR1 and CDR2 sequences are MNHEY and SVGAGI. CDR3 nucleotide sequence: TGTGCCAGCAGTTACCTAGGAGCAACTAATGAAAAACTGTTTTTT. Protein sequence: CASSYLGATNEKLFF.

This chain uses TRBV19 with TRBJ2-3; possibly TRBD1 for D (6 bases). The CDR3 spans 13 residues. Trimming removed 7 bases at V and 1 base at J, with 9 bases between. From germline, CDR1 is LNHDA and CDR2 SQIVND (reference sequence). The CDR3 DNA reads TGTGCCAGTAACAGGGACCGCACAGATACGCAGTATTTT. Amino acid sequence: CASNRDRTDTQYF.

This chain connects TRBV4-1 to TRBJ2-6, with D unclear. The V and J ends lost 5 bases and 0 bases respectively, with 8 bases between them. CDR1 and CDR2 from the germline V gene are MGHRA and YSYEKL. The CDR3 sequence is 15 residues long. The CDR3 DNA follows: TGCGCCAGCAGCGGACGGTACTCTGGGGCCAACGTCCTGACTTTC. Amino acids: CASSGRYSGANVLTF.

The chain links TRBV10-2 to TRBJ2-1; TRBD1 aligns across 9 bases. This CDR3 has 11 amino acids. V shed 5 bases and J 12 bases; nucleotides not matched to a gene: 2. The germline V gene has CDR1 WSHSY and CDR2 SAAADI. CDR3 nucleotide sequence: TGCGCCAGCAGTCCGGACAGGGGGCAGTTCTTC. Its translation: CASSPDRGQFF.

The chain combines TRBV29-1 with TRBJ2-7; D may correspond to TRBD1 or TRBD2 (5 bases each). The CDR3 length is 13 residues. CDR1 is SQVTM and CDR2 is ANQGSEA in the germline V gene. V lost 3 bases and J 2 bases, leaving 11 bases between the germline ends. CDR3 nucleotides: TGCAGCGTTGAGGGGCTAGCCGCCTACGAGCAGTACTTC. Translated: CSVEGLAAYEQYF.

V gene TRBV5-1 combines with J gene TRBJ1-1, with 8 bases that match TRBD1. Germline CDR1 SGHRS, CDR2 YFSETQ. V shed 1 base, J shed 0 bases, and the junction held 5 bases outside the gene matches. This CDR3 contains 16 residues. The CDR3 nucleotides read TGCGCCAGCAGCTTGCGGGCAGGGGGCATGAACACTGAAGCTTTCTTT. Translated, it gives CASSLRAGGMNTEAFF.

The genes are TRBV6-5 and TRBJ2-7; TRBD2 agrees at 11 bases. CDR1 and CDR2 (germline): MNHEY, SVGAGI. V lost 3 bases, J lost 2 bases, and 3 bases stayed unmatched. The CDR3 extends over 15 amino acids. The DNA for the CDR3 is TGTGCCAGCAGTTATGGGACTAGCGGAACCTACGAGCAGTACTTC. It is translated as CASSYGTSGTYEQYF.

A single count supports this clone. The V and J genes are TRBV7-9 and TRBJ2-7; 9 bases align to TRBD2. Germline V lookup: CDR1 SEHNR, CDR2 FQNEAQ (reference sequence). V was pared by 2 bases and J by 5 bases, with 4 bases of the junction left unmatched. This CDR3 has 14 residues. This chain's CDR3 is CASSLSLAGNEQYF. The DNA for the CDR3 is TGTGCCAGCAGCTTAAGCCTAGCGGGGAACGAGCAGTACTTC. Together with reference TRBV7-9 and TRBJ2-7, the CDR3 gives the full variable domain: DTGVSQNPRHKITKRGQNVTFRCDPISEHNRLYWYRQTLGQGPEFLTYFQNEAQLEKSRLLSDRFSAERPKGSFSTLEIQRTEQGDSAMYLCASSLSLAGNEQYFGPGTRLTVT.

The chain couples TRBV14 to TRBJ1-2; D not resolved. Trimming removed 5 bases from V and 0 bases from J, with 7 bases in between. There are 13 residues in the CDR3. The germline gives CDR1 SGHDN, CDR2 FVKESK. The CDR3 DNA reads TGTGCCAGCAGCTTAATGCCTAACTATGGCTACACCTTC. Translating gives CASSLMPNYGYTF.

The V and J genes are TRBV18 and TRBJ1-3; tentatively, D is TRBD1 (5 bases). The CDR3 is 17 amino acids. The V and J ends lost 3 bases and 0 bases respectively, with 15 bases between them. Germline V CDR1 and CDR2: KGHSH, LQKENI. The CDR3 protein is CASSPSGSGGSGNTIYF. For the CDR3, the DNA is TGTGCCAGCTCACCTTCTGGATCTGGGGGCTCTGGAAACACCATATATTTT.